One and the same sample provided the 27 T cell receptor beta chains below, sequenced in a study of T cell responses to AZD1222 COVID-19 vaccine. Using immunoSEQ multiplex PCR, the repertoire was profiled, and TCRdb retains in-frame clones only, with some absent. Found here are about 82,000 clones, approximately 90% of them singletons; the top ten hold 3.1%. Sequencing was performed on peripheral blood, taken 28 days after the second AZD1222 dose. The source is an adult who received the AZD1222 COVID-19 vaccine.

This rearrangement joins TRBV11-3 to TRBJ1-6, with D possibly TRBD1 on 5 matching bases. The CDR3 loop spans 14 amino acids. CDR1 and CDR2 from the germline V gene are SGHNT and YENEEA. Deletions cut 1 base from V and 5 bases from J, with 6 bases between. The CDR3 loop is CASSLAGHNSPLHF. The DNA of the CDR3 is TGTGCCAGCAGCTTAGCGGGACATAATTCACCCCTCCACTTT.

V usage is TRBV2 and J usage is TRBJ1-4; D is unclear. Germline CDR1 and CDR2: SNHLY and FYNNEI. The CDR3 is made up of 18 amino acids. Trimming stripped 3 bases from V and 0 bases from J, with 17 bases between. In DNA form, the CDR3 reads TGTGCCAGCAGTGACCAACTAGGGAATGCGGCAACTAATGAAAAACTGTTTTTT. Translated: CASSDQLGNAATNEKLFF. Drawing the rest from reference TRBV2 and TRBJ1-4, the complete variable domain is EPEVTQTPSHQVTQMGQEVILRCVPISNHLYFYWYRQILGQKVEFLVSFYNNEISEKSEIFDDQFSVERPDGSNFTLKIRSTKLEDSAMYFCASSDQLGNAATNEKLFFGSGTQLSVL.

The gene calls are TRBV12-3 or TRBV12-4 and TRBJ1-2; D remains ambiguous. The V end was cut by 6 bases, the J end by 6 bases, with 8 bases between. The CDR3 loop spans 11 amino acids. The CDR3 loop is CASSLGDGYTF. CDR3 DNA: TGTGCCAGCAGCCTTGGGGATGGCTACACCTTC.

V usage is TRBV7-2 and J usage is TRBJ1-2, with 9 bases that match TRBD1. The length of the CDR3 is 15 residues. Per the germline V gene, CDR1 is SGHTA and CDR2 is FQGNSA. The ends lost 5 bases at V and 5 bases at J; junction bases unmatched: 9. CDR3 bases: TGTGCCAGCAGCCCTGGGACAGGGACGAATTATGGCTACACCTTC. This codes for CASSPGTGTNYGYTF.

The gene calls are TRBV3-1 (or the pseudogene TRBV3-2) and TRBJ2-1; D not certain. Germline CDR1 is LGHDT and CDR2 is YNNKEL (reference sequence). The CDR3 runs 14 residues. Trimming left V 2 bases short and J 7 bases short, with 12 bases between. The CDR3 spells CASSQRALGNEQFF. CDR3 nucleotide sequence: TGTGCCAGCAGCCAAAGGGCCCTGGGGAATGAGCAGTTCTTC.

The chain carries TRBV4-1 and TRBJ1-2; no clear D. This CDR3 is built from 14 residues. The V gene's germline CDR1 is MGHRA and CDR2 YSYEKL. The V gene lost 4 bases and the J gene lost 7 bases, with 16 bases spanning the gap. As DNA, the CDR3 is TGCGCCAGCAGCCTACGGGTTTCGGCGGGTGGCTACACCTTC. Its translation: CASSLRVSAGGYTF.

This rearrangement joins TRBV3-1 (or the pseudogene TRBV3-2) to TRBJ1-2, with a weak D call TRBD1 (5 bases). CDR3 length: 12 residues. Germline loops: CDR1 LGHDT, CDR2 YNNKEL (reference sequence). Trimming removed 1 base from V and 8 bases from J, with 8 bases in between. CDR3 DNA sequence: TGTGCCAGCAGCCAAGCAGGGAGAGGCTACACCTTC. Residues: CASSQAGRGYTF.

V is TRBV6-5 and J is TRBJ2-7; D remains ambiguous. With 8 bases removed from V and 4 bases from J, the gap between germline ends came to 12 bases. The CDR3 loop spans 12 amino acids. The germline V gene has CDR1 MNHEY and CDR2 SVGAGI. CDR3 nucleotide sequence: TGTGCCAGCTTCAGGCCTCCTTACGAGCAGTACTTC. The encoded protein is CASFRPPYEQYF.

The chain uses TRBV7-9 and TRBJ2-5; D is unclear. Germline CDR1 SEHNR, CDR2 FQNEAQ (reference sequence). The CDR3 is 15 amino acids. The ends were cut back, 1 base at V and 4 bases at J, with 13 bases in the middle. CDR3 protein: CASSLELGLAETQYF. CDR3 bases: TGTGCCAGCAGCTTAGAGCTAGGTCTCGCAGAGACCCAGTACTTC.

To note about this clone: Since no conserved phenylalanine or tryptophan closes the CDR3, a read error is the likely cause. The DNA is left out, because the CDR3 cannot be placed on it with certainty; the CDR3 is given as TCRdb lists it. V gene TRBV28 combines with J gene TRBJ2-7; TRBD2, the table's D call, was not compared with the DNA. Both ends counted, the CDR3 spans 8 residues. CDR1 is MDHEN and CDR2 is SYDVKM in the germline V gene. The CDR3: CASSLGVS.

V usage is TRBV14 and J usage is TRBJ1-5; D unresolved. CDR1 SGHDN and CDR2 FVKESK come from the germline V gene. The V end was cut by 5 bases, the J end by 3 bases, with 14 bases between. CDR3 length equals 15 residues. The CDR3 is CASSVVVEINQPQHF. CDR3 bases: TGTGCCAGCAGCGTTGTGGTGGAGATCAATCAGCCCCAGCATTTT.

This chain links TRBV19 with TRBJ2-3; tentatively, D is TRBD2 (7 bases). Germline V gives CDR1 LNHDA, CDR2 SQIVND (reference sequence). The germline V and J ends were trimmed by 1 base and 8 bases, with 22 bases remaining between them. This CDR3 contains 17 residues. The CDR3 sequence: CASSIGGAGASQGTQYF. CDR3 coding DNA: TGTGCCAGTAGTATAGGGGGGGCGGGGGCCTCGCAGGGTACGCAGTATTTT.

The chain employs TRBV6-5 and TRBJ2-5; a possible D gene is TRBD2 (5 bases). CDR1 and CDR2 (germline): MNHEY, SVGAGI. The germline V and J ends were trimmed by 7 bases and 2 bases, with 17 bases remaining between them. The CDR3 sequence is 15 residues long. CDR3 residues: CASIERGTGQETQYF. DNA for the CDR3: TGTGCCAGCATCGAACGGGGAACCGGACAAGAGACCCAGTACTTC.

The chain has TRBV6-5 and TRBJ1-5; 7 positions match TRBD1. This CDR3 is built from 13 residues. Germline V lookup: CDR1 MNHEY, CDR2 SVGAGI. The V segment lost 4 bases and the J segment 6 bases; nucleotides outside the gene matches: 3. CDR3 nucleotide sequence: TGTGCCAGCAGTTGGACAGGCTCTCAGCCCCAGCATTTT. It codes for CASSWTGSQPQHF.

The chain employs TRBV30 and TRBJ1-5, with D perhaps matching TRBD1 (5 bases). The ends were cut back, 5 bases at V and 3 bases at J, with 11 bases in the middle. The CDR3 covers 13 residues. From germline, CDR1 is GTSNPN and CDR2 SVGIG (reference sequence). Here the CDR3 DNA reads TGTGCCTGGTCCAGGGTTTCCAATCAGCCCCAGCATTTT. It yields the protein CAWSRVSNQPQHF.

J is TRBJ2-3 and V is TRBV15; 13 bases align to TRBD2. Trimming cost V 0 bases and J 6 bases; bases outside gene matches: 3. Germline lookup yields CDR1 LNHNV and CDR2 YYDKDF (reference sequence). This CDR3 is built from 16 residues. Here the CDR3 reads CATSRDRGLAGDTQYF. In DNA, the CDR3 is TGTGCCACCAGCAGAGATAGGGGACTAGCGGGGGATACGCAGTATTTT.

The gene calls are TRBV7-9 and TRBJ2-2, with 8 bases fitting TRBD1. Germline V gene sequence: CDR1 SEHNR, CDR2 FQNEAQ (reference sequence). The junction had 5 bases not matched to a gene; V was cut back by 5 bases and J by 3 bases. This CDR3 has 15 residues. The CDR3 sequence is CASSPLDRDTGELFF. The CDR3 nucleotides are TGTGCCAGCAGCCCTCTGGACAGGGACACCGGGGAGCTGTTTTTT.

The chain uses TRBV28 and TRBJ1-5, with D hard to call. Germline values: CDR1 MDHEN, CDR2 SYDVKM. V was cut by 7 bases and J by 7 bases, with 8 bases left in between. This CDR3 has 11 amino acids. The CDR3 region has the DNA TGTGCCAGCAAGGGAGGGCAGCCCCAGCATTTT. Translated, it gives CASKGGQPQHF.

Note on this clone: One junction end disagrees with the germline gene, perhaps due to a read error. This chain links TRBV3-1 (or the pseudogene TRBV3-2) with TRBJ1-1, with 8 bases identical to TRBD1. Germline loops: CDR1 LGHDT, CDR2 YNNKEL (reference sequence). This CDR3 spans 13 amino acids. In DNA form, the CDR3 reads TGTGCCAGCAGCCAAGAGCCAGGACAGGGACCACGCTTT. This encodes CASSQEPGQGPRF.

The CDR3 DNA follows: TGTGCCAGCAGCCCCCGACAGGGGAACACTGAAGCTTTCTTT. Protein product: CASSPRQGNTEAFF. The chain carries TRBV9 and TRBJ1-1; 7 nucleotides line up with TRBD1. This CDR3 has 14 amino acids. Germline-derived CDR1 and CDR2 are SGDLS and YYNGEE. The J segment lost 1 base and the V segment lost 4 bases, leaving 4 bases of the junction unmatched.

CDR3 bases: TGTGCCGAGGGGAAGGGGGCATTTGGGTCTGAAGCTTTCTTT. Its protein is CAEGKGAFGSEAFF. The chain carries TRBV2 and TRBJ1-1; 7 bases agree with TRBD1. This CDR3 has 14 residues. V was clipped by 11 bases and J by 6 bases; unmatched bases: 15. CDR1 is SNHLY and CDR2 is FYNNEI in the germline V gene.

V usage is TRBV19 and J usage is TRBJ2-1; 7 nucleotides align to TRBD2. This CDR3 region has 15 residues. Trimming removed 5 bases from V and 9 bases from J; junction bases left unmatched: 13. From germline, CDR1 is LNHDA and CDR2 SQIVND (reference sequence). The CDR3 sequence: CASSPRGSWVSEQFF. CDR3 in DNA: TGTGCCAGTAGTCCGCGGGGGAGTTGGGTCTCTGAGCAGTTCTTC.

The chain carries TRBV18 and TRBJ2-2; D may be TRBD2 (6 bases). This CDR3 has 17 amino acids. Germline V gene data show CDR1 as KGHSH and CDR2 as LQKENI. Trimming left V 7 bases short and J 0 bases short, with 18 bases between. This CDR3 is CASWGDDPDTNTGELFF. CDR3 DNA: TGTGCCAGCTGGGGGGACGACCCTGACACGAACACCGGGGAGCTGTTTTTT.

This clone was detected once. J is TRBJ1-5 and V is TRBV20-1; no definite D call. V lost 3 bases to trimming and J lost 2 bases, with 5 bases between them. Germline CDR1 DFQATT, CDR2 SNEGSKA (reference sequence). CDR3 length: 12 amino acids. The CDR3 reads CSASFRNQPQHF. The CDR3 DNA reads as TGCAGTGCTAGTTTCCGCAATCAGCCCCAGCATTTT.

V usage is TRBV7-8 and J usage is TRBJ1-5; tentative D call: TRBD1 (5 bases). CDR3 length: 18 amino acids. The V end was cut by 5 bases, the J end by 3 bases, with 23 bases between. The germline V gene encodes CDR1 SGHVS and CDR2 FQNEAQ. Written as DNA, the CDR3 is TGTGCCAGCAGCCCGCGAAGGCGGGGCGAATTGGACAATCAGCCCCAGCATTTT. Translating gives CASSPRRRGELDNQPQHF.

The chain is built from TRBV21-1 and TRBJ2-5; the D call of TRBD2 is as the table states it, not checked on the DNA. TRBV21-1 is assigned pseudogene status. The CDR3 totals 18 residues. CDR3 protein: CASSTSGGQSPHQETQYF. Here the CDR3 DNA reads TGTGCCAGCAGCACTAGCGGGGGGCAGAGCCCACACCAAGAGACCCAGTACTTC.

The chain recombines TRBV15 with TRBJ1-4, with D perhaps matching TRBD1 (6 bases). The CDR3 runs 16 residues. Per germline, CDR1 LNHNV and CDR2 YYDKDF (reference sequence). The V end lost 2 bases, the J end lost 7 bases, and 17 bases lay between the germline ends. The CDR3 region has the DNA TGTGCCACCAGCAGAAGGGGGACTCTCGGATCTGAAAAACTGTTTTTT. Its protein is CATSRRGTLGSEKLFF.